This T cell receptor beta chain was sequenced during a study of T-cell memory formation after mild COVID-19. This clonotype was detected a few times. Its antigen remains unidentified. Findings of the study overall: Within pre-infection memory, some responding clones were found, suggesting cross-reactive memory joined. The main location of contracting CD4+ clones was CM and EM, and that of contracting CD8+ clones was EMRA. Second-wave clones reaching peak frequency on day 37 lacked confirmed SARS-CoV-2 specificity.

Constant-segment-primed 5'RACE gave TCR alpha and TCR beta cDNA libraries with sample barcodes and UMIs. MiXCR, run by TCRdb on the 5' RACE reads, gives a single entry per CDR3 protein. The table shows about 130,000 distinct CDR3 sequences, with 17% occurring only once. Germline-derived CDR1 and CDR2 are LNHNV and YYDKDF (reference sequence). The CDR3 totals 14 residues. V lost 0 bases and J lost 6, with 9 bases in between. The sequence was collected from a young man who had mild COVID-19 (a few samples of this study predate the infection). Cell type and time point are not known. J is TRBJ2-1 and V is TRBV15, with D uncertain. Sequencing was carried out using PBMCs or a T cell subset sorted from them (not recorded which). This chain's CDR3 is CATSRDLVSNEQFF. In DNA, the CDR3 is TGTGCCACCAGCAGAGATCTGGTATCCAATGAGCAGTTCTTC.